This TCR beta chain appears in the sequencing data of a study of cytomegalovirus exposure and HLA in healthy donors. General study points: The authors confirmed in vitro that a few CMV-associated chains were specific for CMV antigens. Roughly 170 TCR beta chains were listed as cytomegalovirus-associated. Rare sequences made up most TCRs, while some public TCRs were found in many donors. As was reported, the classifier diagnosed cytomegalovirus status with high specificity and sensitivity.

The table came from immunoSEQ multiplex PCR; TCRdb's copy has only in-frame clones and leaves some out. The sample has 200,000 to 250,000 clones; roughly 85% are singletons. There are 18 residues in the CDR3. The V gene end was trimmed by 4 bases and the J gene end by 0 bases; junction bases not matched to a gene: 13. The germline CDR1 and CDR2 sequences are SGHRS and YFSETQ. About this clone itself: Its antigen is not known.

This TCR was recovered from a woman between 18 and 29 years old in good health and CMV-seronegative. The sample consisted of PBMCs. This chain connects TRBV5-1 to TRBJ1-3, with 7 bases that match TRBD1. The CDR3 region is CASSHQLGQASSGNTIYF. Written as DNA, the CDR3 is TGCGCCAGCAGCCACCAACTAGGACAGGCCAGCTCTGGAAACACCATATATTTT.